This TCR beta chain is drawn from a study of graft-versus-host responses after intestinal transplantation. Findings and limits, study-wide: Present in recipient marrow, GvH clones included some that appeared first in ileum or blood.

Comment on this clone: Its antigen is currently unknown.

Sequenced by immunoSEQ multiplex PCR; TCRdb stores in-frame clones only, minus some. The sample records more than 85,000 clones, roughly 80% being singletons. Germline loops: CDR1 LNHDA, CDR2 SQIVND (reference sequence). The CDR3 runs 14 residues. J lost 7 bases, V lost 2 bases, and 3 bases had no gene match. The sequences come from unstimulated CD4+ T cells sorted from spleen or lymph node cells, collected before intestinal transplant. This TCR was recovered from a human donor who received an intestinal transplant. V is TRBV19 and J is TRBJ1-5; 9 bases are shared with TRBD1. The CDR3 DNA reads TGTGCCAGTAGTATAACAGGGGGCGGGCAGCCCCAGCATTTT. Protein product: CASSITGGGQPQHF.